This T cell receptor beta chain was obtained from a study of blood T cell repertoires in COVID-19. The data were produced by immunoSEQ multiplex PCR, yet TCRdb's version contains in-frame clones alone and is incomplete. This sample has approximately 210,000 clones, with 89% found just once. Deletions cut 2 bases from V and 6 bases from J, with 16 bases between. The CDR3 loop spans 15 amino acids. CDR1 and CDR2 (germline): LGHDT, YNNKEL (reference sequence). This sequence originates from a woman aged 40 to 50 with acute or convalescent COVID-19. Sequencing was carried out using peripheral blood. V and J are TRBV3-1 (or the pseudogene TRBV3-2) and TRBJ1-2; D is undetermined. This CDR3 is CASSQYAGSSHGYTF. CDR3 in DNA: TGTGCCAGCAGCCAATATGCGGGGTCGTCGCATGGCTACACCTTC.